A single sample is the source of the 31 T cell receptor beta chains below, sequenced in a study of blood T cells in healthy people across ages. Alongside a J-beta primer mix, a sample-barcoded 5' primer served in a second PCR lasting roughly 6 to 11 cycles. MiXCR was run by TCRdb on the 5' RACE reads, yielding one entry per CDR3 protein. Of about 280,000 distinct CDR3 sequences listed, roughly a quarter are singletons. Specimen: blood. The receptors shown here come from a woman aged 70-85 years in good health.

In this sample, this clonotype turned up a few times. This sequence joins TRBV10-3 and TRBJ2-7; 7 nucleotides align to TRBD2. Germline loops: CDR1 ENHRY, CDR2 SYGVKD. J gave up 3 bases and V 2 bases, and 7 bases lay outside the gene matches. The CDR3 is 15 residues long. The CDR3 loop is CAISEGLAAVYEQYF. CDR3 in DNA: TGTGCCATCAGTGAGGGGCTAGCGGCGGTCTACGAGCAGTACTTC.

This rearrangement joins TRBV27 to TRBJ2-5, with 7 bases that match TRBD1. The length of the CDR3 is 13 residues. Germline CDR1 is MNHEY and CDR2 is SMNVEV (reference sequence). Trimming removed 5 bases from V and 6 bases from J; junction bases left unmatched: 6. Here the CDR3 DNA reads TGTGCCAGCAGTACCCAGGGGGTGAAGACCCAGTACTTC. Its protein is CASSTQGVKTQYF.

This clonotype was detected only a few times. This chain connects TRBV28 to TRBJ2-1; tentative D call: TRBD1 (5 bases). Trimming cost V 8 bases and J 0 bases, with 11 bases left between them. CDR3 length: 14 residues. Germline-derived CDR1 and CDR2 are MDHEN and SYDVKM. CDR3 coding DNA: TGTGCCAGCGCAACAGGACGCTCCTACAATGAGCAGTTCTTC. Encoded protein: CASATGRSYNEQFF. The whole variable domain, remainder taken from reference TRBV28 and TRBJ2-1, is DVKVTQSSRYLVKRTGEKVFLECVQDMDHENMFWYRQDPGLGLRLIYFSYDVKMKEKGDIPEGYSVSREKKERFSLILESASTNQTSMYLCASATGRSYNEQFFGPGTRLTVL.

The table lists this clonotype with a few counts. The chain couples TRBV28 to TRBJ2-3; D tentatively fits TRBD1 or TRBD2 (5 bases each). Germline CDR1 MDHEN, CDR2 SYDVKM. This CDR3 spans 15 amino acids. V was shortened by 8 bases and J by 5 bases, with 20 bases between the two germline ends. CDR3 nucleotide sequence: TGTGCCAGCCGACCCCGGGACCCCCCCGGAGATACGCAGTATTTT. Its translation: CASRPRDPPGDTQYF.

Only a few counts were recorded for this clonotype. V is TRBV7-2 and J is TRBJ1-6, with 10 bases that match TRBD1. V was pared by 6 bases and J by 7 bases, with 3 bases of the junction left unmatched. This CDR3 comprises 14 residues. Germline assignment: CDR1 SGHTA and CDR2 FQGNSA. The CDR3 region has the DNA TGTGCCAGCAGTTGGGACAGGGGAAATTCACCCCTCCACTTT. This gives the protein CASSWDRGNSPLHF.

This chain connects TRBV20-1 to TRBJ1-2; D is uncertain. Germline CDR1 reads DFQATT; CDR2 reads SNEGSKA (reference sequence). This CDR3 comprises 13 residues. V lost 1 base to trimming and J lost 1 base, with 7 bases between them. The CDR3 DNA reads as TGCAGTGCTAGAGTAAACGTTAACTATGGCTACACCTTC. Protein product: CSARVNVNYGYTF.

The J gene is TRBJ2-3, the V gene TRBV4-1; D unclear. This CDR3 contains 20 residues. V was trimmed by 0 bases and J by 3 bases, leaving 25 bases between them. Germline assignment: CDR1 MGHRA and CDR2 YSYEKL. CDR3 loop: CASSQEVVGVRARKTDTQYF. The CDR3 DNA follows: TGCGCCAGCAGCCAAGAGGTGGTAGGAGTCCGGGCTAGAAAGACAGATACGCAGTATTTT.

This clonotype was counted only a few times. This CDR3 reads CASSPSVGLNTEAFF. The CDR3 DNA reads TGTGCCAGCAGCCCATCGGTGGGGCTGAACACTGAAGCTTTCTTT. This chain joins TRBV7-2 and TRBJ1-1; tentatively, D is TRBD1 (5 bases). Trimming left V 5 bases short and J 0 bases short, with 13 bases between. The CDR3 covers 15 residues. Per germline, CDR1 SGHTA and CDR2 FQGNSA.

This clonotype is a singleton in its sample. The rearrangement uses TRBV7-2 and TRBJ2-3, with D maybe TRBD2 (6 bases). This CDR3 is built from 15 residues. Germline assignment: CDR1 SGHTA and CDR2 FQGNSA. Trimming pared 1 base from V and 8 bases from J, leaving 16 bases between. CDR3 residues: CASSLELAPVLTQYF. The CDR3 nucleotides are TGTGCCAGCAGCTTAGAACTAGCCCCAGTTCTTACGCAGTATTTT.

This clonotype has only one observation. The chain employs TRBV3-1 and TRBJ1-2; 7 nucleotides align to TRBD1. V trimming: 6 bases; J trimming: 5 bases; junction bases outside the gene matches: 12. Germline-derived CDR1 and CDR2 are LGHDT and YNNKEL (reference sequence). CDR3 size: 15 residues. CDR3 in amino acids: CASSLDKGTAYGYTF. CDR3 coding DNA: TGTGCCAGCAGTCTCGATAAAGGGACAGCTTATGGCTACACCTTC.

The chain recombines TRBV3-1 with TRBJ2-7, with 9 bases lining up with TRBD1. The CDR3 is 16 residues long. After removal of 5 bases from V and 3 bases from J, the junction contained 11 bases not matched to a gene. Germline CDR1 LGHDT, CDR2 YNNKEL (reference sequence). The CDR3 coding sequence is TGTGCCAGCAGCTCTCACCGGACAGGGGTGAACTACGAGCAGTACTTC. It translates to CASSSHRTGVNYEQYF.

The rearrangement joins TRBV15 to TRBJ2-1; 9 bases agree with TRBD1. V was pared by 8 bases and J by 3 bases, with 5 bases of the junction left unmatched. Germline CDR1 LNHNV, CDR2 YYDKDF (reference sequence). CDR3 length: 14 residues. The CDR3 region has the DNA TGTGCCACCTTCGCGGGACAGGGCTACAATGAGCAGTTCTTC. Its translation is CATFAGQGYNEQFF.

As concerns this clonotype: The CDR3 end shows no conserved phenylalanine or tryptophan, and so a read error is likely. This rearrangement joins TRBV6-6 to TRBJ2-5, with D possibly called TRBD1 or TRBD2 (5 bases each). Per the germline V gene, CDR1 is MNHNY and CDR2 is SVGAGI (reference sequence). V gave up 6 bases and J gave up 1 base, with 12 bases separating them. The length of the CDR3 is 14 residues. CDR3 amino acids: CASSEGPGQETQYS. The CDR3 region has the DNA TGTGCCAGCAGCGAGGGACCGGGCCAAGAGACCCAGTACTCC.

V is TRBV5-1 and J is TRBJ2-7; 10 nucleotides match TRBD2. Unmatched junction bases numbered 9, after V lost 1 base and J lost 5 bases. Germline lookup yields CDR1 SGHRS and CDR2 YFSETQ. The CDR3 spans 16 residues. The CDR3, as DNA: TGCGCCAGCAGCTTGACGTCTAGCGGGAGTTTCAACGAGCAGTACTTC. It specifies CASSLTSSGSFNEQYF. The whole variable domain, filled in from reference TRBV5-1 and TRBJ2-7, reads KAGVTQTPRYLIKTRGQQVTLSCSPISGHRSVSWYQQTPGQGLQFLFEYFSETQRNKGNFPGRFSGRQFSNSRSEMNVSTLELGDSALYLCASSLTSSGSFNEQYFGPGTRLTVT.

The V and J genes are TRBV7-3 and TRBJ2-1; TRBD2 matches 8 bases. The CDR3 spans 16 residues. Germline trimming cut 2 bases from V and 6 bases from J; bases unmatched to any gene: 9. From germline, CDR1 is SGHTA and CDR2 FQGTGA. The CDR3 DNA reads as TGTGCCAGCAGCTTACGGAGCGGGAGAAACCCCAATGAGCAGTTCTTC. This codes for CASSLRSGRNPNEQFF.

This clonotype was seen a few times. The genes are TRBV14 and TRBJ1-6; no reliable D call. The CDR3 is made up of 15 amino acids. V shed 1 base and J shed 7 bases, with 11 bases lying between them. Looked up from germline, CDR1 is SGHDN and CDR2 is FVKESK. This CDR3 reads CASSQGYLGNSPLHF. DNA for the CDR3: TGTGCCAGCAGCCAAGGGTACTTGGGAAATTCACCCCTCCACTTT. Based on the CDR3 plus reference TRBV14 and TRBJ1-6, the full variable domain is EAGVTQFPSHSVIEKGQTVTLRCDPISGHDNLYWYRRVMGKEIKFLLHFVKESKQDESGMPNNRFLAERTGGTYSTLKVQPAELEDSGVYFCASSQGYLGNSPLHFGNGTRLTVT.

V usage is TRBV15 and J usage is TRBJ1-2; D ambiguous. The V and J ends lost 0 bases and 1 base respectively, with 12 bases between them. The CDR3 is made up of 16 amino acids. Germline lookup yields CDR1 LNHNV and CDR2 YYDKDF (reference sequence). CDR3 DNA sequence: TGTGCCACCAGCAGAGAGATTGGAGATTTTAACTATGGCTACACCTTC. Translated: CATSREIGDFNYGYTF. The whole variable domain, filled in from reference TRBV15 and TRBJ1-2, reads DAMVIQNPRYQVTQFGKPVTLSCSQTLNHNVMYWYQQKSSQAPKLLFHYYDKDFNNEADTPDNFQSRRPNTSFCFLDIRSPGLGDTAMYLCATSREIGDFNYGYTFGSGTRLTVV.

V is TRBV6-6 and J is TRBJ1-2; possibly TRBD1 for D (5 bases). The CDR3 runs to 14 residues. Per the germline V gene, CDR1 is MNHNY and CDR2 is SVGAGI (reference sequence). V was clipped by 6 bases and J by 4 bases, with 15 bases between them. The DNA of the CDR3 is TGTGCCAGCAGCGCAGGGACGGACACCTATGGCTACACCTTC. It yields the protein CASSAGTDTYGYTF.

The V call is TRBV7-2, the J call TRBJ2-5, with D tentatively TRBD1 (5 bases). Germline values: CDR1 SGHTA, CDR2 FQGNSA. Between the trimmed V and J ends, which lost 8 bases and 5 bases, there was a span of 21 bases. The CDR3 loop spans 15 amino acids. CDR3 bases: TGTGCCAGCGGCCCAGGGTTTAATTTTGTTGAGACCCAGTACTTC. Encoded protein: CASGPGFNFVETQYF.

The rearrangement joins TRBV29-1 to TRBJ2-5; no definite D call. Per germline, CDR1 SQVTM and CDR2 ANQGSEA. This CDR3 region has 14 residues. V was trimmed by 5 bases and J by 5 bases, leaving 18 bases between them. The CDR3 sequence is CSVPTDLMRETQYF. The DNA for the CDR3 is TGCAGCGTTCCGACTGACTTAATGAGGGAGACCCAGTACTTC.

This clonotype was seen more than once but under ten times. The chain has TRBV20-1 and TRBJ2-3; D possibly corresponds to TRBD1 (5 bases). Germline loops: CDR1 DFQATT, CDR2 SNEGSKA (reference sequence). The CDR3 has 14 residues. V was trimmed by 6 bases and J by 2 bases, leaving 15 bases between them. CDR3 region: CSARTQVFTDTQYF. For the CDR3, the DNA is TGCAGTGCAAGGACACAAGTATTCACAGATACGCAGTATTTT.

The J gene is TRBJ2-5, the V gene TRBV5-4; the D gene is possibly TRBD2 (6 bases). Trimming pared 0 bases from V and 4 bases from J, leaving 16 bases between. Germline CDR1 and CDR2: SGHNT and YYREEE (reference sequence). This CDR3 comprises 16 residues. In DNA form, the CDR3 reads TGTGCCAGCAGCTTGGCGGCGGTTGGGGGAGGAGAGACCCAGTACTTC. Its protein is CASSLAAVGGGETQYF. The full variable domain, its missing parts supplied by reference TRBV5-4 and TRBJ2-5, is ETGVTQSPTHLIKTRGQQVTLRCSSQSGHNTVSWYQQALGQGPQFIFQYYREEENGRGNFPPRFSGLQFPNYSSELNVNALELDDSALYLCASSLAAVGGGETQYFGPGTRLLVL.

This clonotype came up a few times. V is TRBV28 and J is TRBJ1-6; TRBD1 aligns across 7 bases. Germline V gene lookup returns CDR1 MDHEN and CDR2 SYDVKM. Unmatched junction bases numbered 11, after V lost 7 bases and J lost 5 bases. This CDR3 comprises 16 residues. CDR3 coding DNA: TGTGCCAGCACCCACGGAGGGACAGCCAATAATTCACCCCTCCACTTT. Its protein product is CASTHGGTANNSPLHF. The complete variable domain, with remaining parts taken from reference TRBV28 and TRBJ1-6, reads DVKVTQSSRYLVKRTGEKVFLECVQDMDHENMFWYRQDPGLGLRLIYFSYDVKMKEKGDIPEGYSVSREKKERFSLILESASTNQTSMYLCASTHGGTANNSPLHFGNGTRLTVT.

This clonotype was picked up many times. V usage is TRBV4-1 and J usage is TRBJ2-7; 11 bases align to TRBD2. V lost 5 bases, J lost 3 bases, and 6 bases stayed unmatched. CDR3 size: 15 residues. Germline CDR1 is MGHRA and CDR2 is YSYEKL. DNA for the CDR3: TGCGCCAGCAGCGAACCGGGACTAGCGGTCTACGAGCAGTACTTC. This sequence encodes CASSEPGLAVYEQYF.

There are a few counts of this clonotype. This chain joins TRBV15 and TRBJ2-2; 8 positions match TRBD1. The CDR3 sequence is 15 residues long. CDR1 is LNHNV, CDR2 YYDKDF, per germline (reference sequence). Trimming took 6 bases from V and 2 from J; bases not matched to a gene: 5. The CDR3, as DNA: TGTGCCACCAGACGGACAGGGCCCAACACCGGGGAGCTGTTTTTT. Amino acid sequence: CATRRTGPNTGELFF.

The rearrangement uses TRBV3-1 and TRBJ2-5; the match to TRBD2 covers 12 bases. The trim removed 3 bases at V and 0 bases at J, leaving 2 bases unmatched. Germline CDR1 and CDR2: LGHDT and YNNKEL (reference sequence). The CDR3 is made up of 16 amino acids. Here the CDR3 reads CASSQRTSGDQETQYF. The DNA for the CDR3 is TGTGCCAGCAGCCAGAGGACTAGCGGGGACCAAGAGACCCAGTACTTC.

CDR3 region: CSALGTSGSAGETQYF. DNA of the CDR3: TGCAGTGCTCTAGGGACTAGCGGGAGTGCGGGGGAGACCCAGTACTTC. The rearrangement uses TRBV20-1 and TRBJ2-5; TRBD2 agrees at 14 bases. The V segment lost 5 bases and the J segment 5 bases; nucleotides outside the gene matches: 10. The germline gives CDR1 DFQATT, CDR2 SNEGSKA (reference sequence). CDR3 length: 16 residues.

The sample holds a few counts of this clonotype. The chain employs TRBV5-1 and TRBJ2-2; no firm D call. CDR3 length: 14 residues. Trimming shortened V by 5 bases and J by 1 base, and 9 bases separated the two germline ends. Germline-derived CDR1 and CDR2 are SGHRS and YFSETQ. The CDR3 protein is CASSPPKNTGELFF. DNA of the CDR3: TGCGCCAGCAGTCCCCCCAAGAACACCGGGGAGCTGTTTTTT.

As concerns this clonotype: One junction end does not reproduce the germline sequence, and a read error may be involved. The chain recombines TRBV12-3 or TRBV12-4 with TRBJ2-3; 9 nucleotides match TRBD1. The CDR3 totals 16 residues. CDR3 protein: CASSFGTGWSTDAQYF. CDR3 DNA sequence: TGTGCCAGCAGTTTTGGGACAGGGTGGAGCACAGATGCGCAGTATTTT.

The V gene is TRBV20-1, the J gene TRBJ2-4, with D possibly TRBD1 on 5 matching bases. Deletions cut 2 bases from V and 0 bases from J, with 11 bases between. CDR3 size: 15 residues. Germline V gene lookup returns CDR1 DFQATT and CDR2 SNEGSKA (reference sequence). CDR3 loop: CSARTQGVAKNIQYF. The DNA for the CDR3 is TGCAGTGCTAGAACCCAAGGGGTAGCCAAAAACATTCAGTACTTC.

A single count supports this clonotype. The CDR3 is CSARRGSSYNEQFF. In DNA, the CDR3 is TGCAGTGCTAGACGCGGTAGCTCCTACAATGAGCAGTTCTTC. The chain links TRBV20-1 to TRBJ2-1; D is ambiguous. V was shortened by 2 bases and J by 0 bases, with 8 bases between the two germline ends. The CDR3 sequence is 14 residues long. Germline V gene lookup returns CDR1 DFQATT and CDR2 SNEGSKA (reference sequence).